This T cell receptor beta chain was captured in a study of Ad26.COV2.S vaccination and SARS-CoV-2 variants. On the study more broadly: The vaccine Ad26.COV2.S was put into the muscle once, or twice with 56 days between.

This CDR3 spans 14 amino acids. Looked up from germline, CDR1 is LGHDT and CDR2 is YNNKEL (reference sequence). V lost 1 base and J lost 1, with 8 bases in between. Assay used: immunoSEQ multiplex PCR; TCRdb lists only in-frame clones, some missing. The sample holds about 390,000 clones; approximately 92% are singletons and the top ten take under 2%. Treatment in this sample: roughly 18 received Ad26.COV2.S at low or high dose, single or two shots; about 5 received placebo; per-sample allocation not given. The investigators took samples on day 63 after the first vaccine or placebo injection. An Ad26 vector was used to express Wuhan-strain SARS-CoV-2 spike as the vaccine. Note on this clone: Its specificity is unknown.

Regarding the study as a whole: The study found similar non-spike TCR breadth in vaccine and placebo recipients.

The sequencing used peripheral blood, collected in a trial of Ad26.COV2.S vaccine versus placebo. This receptor was identified in a person between 18 and 65 years old who received the Ad26.COV2.S COVID-19 vaccine or a placebo. This chain connects TRBV3-1 (or the pseudogene TRBV3-2) to TRBJ2-7; D unclear. CDR3 sequence: CASSQGWSSYEQYF. CDR3 DNA sequence: TGTGCCAGCAGCCAAGGATGGTCTTCCTACGAGCAGTACTTC.